The sequence of this T cell receptor beta chain was determined in a study of T cell responses to AZD1222 COVID-19 vaccine. Study-level information: Second-dose intervals near 4 or 12 weeks were combined.

Germline values: CDR1 SGHRS, CDR2 YFSETQ. The CDR3 consists of 15 residues. V was pared by 0 bases and J by 0 bases, with 9 bases between. Measured with immunoSEQ multiplex PCR; TCRdb has only the in-frame clones, and not every one. The sample yields about 150,000 clones, less than 95% seen once. Source: peripheral blood, taken on day 0 of AZD1222 vaccination. The sequence derives from an adult in good health. The V and J genes are TRBV5-1 and TRBJ1-1; D unresolved. CDR3 loop: CASSLGFELNTEAFF. Written as DNA, the CDR3 is TGCGCCAGCAGCTTGGGATTTGAGTTGAACACTGAAGCTTTCTTT.